The source of this T cell receptor beta chain is a study of cytomegalovirus exposure and HLA in healthy donors. As for the study in general: The study placed around 80% of its roughly 400 genotyped donors in the Caucasian-associated ancestry cluster.

PCR amplification relied on 60 Vbeta primers (plus 13 Jbeta primers). Using immunoSEQ multiplex PCR, the repertoire was profiled, and TCRdb retains in-frame clones only, with some absent. The repertoire includes about 62,000 clones, roughly 80% of them detected once, and roughly 2.9% sits in the top ten. V shed 1 base and J shed 7 bases, with 16 bases lying between them. Germline CDR1 is MDHEN and CDR2 is SYDVKM. This CDR3 is 16 amino acids long. The chain carries TRBV28 and TRBJ1-4; perhaps TRBD1 as D (6 bases). The sample comprised PBMCs. This clonotype was obtained from a woman aged 30 to 39 in good health and CMV-seronegative. The CDR3 nucleotides read TGTGCCAGCAGTTTATTTGGGGGGGCTTTAGGTGAAAAACTGTTTTTT. The encoded protein is CASSLFGGALGEKLFF.